One sample yielded the 19 T cell receptor beta chains listed below, sequenced in a study of blood T cells in healthy people across ages. A second PCR, run for roughly 6 to 11 cycles, used a sample-barcoded 5' primer plus a J-beta primer mix. In TCRdb, the 5' RACE reads were re-called with MiXCR into one record per CDR3 protein. This table has about 680,000 distinct CDR3 sequences, around 48% appearing once. Sequencing was done on a sample of blood. Every receptor here comes from a woman aged 55-70 years in good health.

This clonotype was picked up many times. The V call is TRBV20-1, the J call TRBJ2-4; D may be TRBD1 (5 bases). CDR3 size: 15 residues. The V end was cut by 5 bases, the J end by 0 bases, with 14 bases between. Germline CDR1 DFQATT, CDR2 SNEGSKA (reference sequence). The CDR3 sequence is CSALQATIAKNIQYF. CDR3 DNA sequence: TGCAGTGCTTTACAGGCTACCATAGCCAAAAACATTCAGTACTTC.

V usage is TRBV6-5 and J usage is TRBJ2-6; D is perhaps TRBD2 (6 bases). The V end lost 0 bases, the J end lost 1 base, and 16 bases lay between the germline ends. CDR1 and CDR2 from the germline V gene are MNHEY and SVGAGI. This CDR3 region has 19 residues. This CDR3 reads CASSYSQDPGRSGANVLTF. CDR3 coding DNA: TGTGCCAGCAGTTACTCCCAGGACCCGGGGAGGTCTGGGGCCAACGTCCTGACTTTC.

V usage is TRBV29-1 and J usage is TRBJ2-1; no definite D call. Germline values: CDR1 SQVTM, CDR2 ANQGSEA. This CDR3 contains 13 residues. Trimming pared 4 bases from V and 4 bases from J, leaving 11 bases between. The CDR3, as DNA: TGCAGCGTTGTTAGCAGCTTATACAATGAGCAGTTCTTC. This gives the protein CSVVSSLYNEQFF.

This clonotype came up a few times. This rearrangement joins TRBV6-6 to TRBJ2-1, with 8 positions matching TRBD2. The ends lost 5 bases at V and 5 bases at J; junction bases unmatched: 8. Per germline, CDR1 MNHNY and CDR2 SVGAGI (reference sequence). CDR3 length: 15 residues. DNA of the CDR3: TGTGCCAGCAGTGGGGGACTAGTCCCCGACAATGAGCAGTTCTTC. Encoded protein: CASSGGLVPDNEQFF.

This sequence joins TRBV6-2 or TRBV6-3 and TRBJ2-3; D unresolved. The V and J ends lost 4 bases and 2 bases respectively, with 10 bases between them. Germline CDR1 and CDR2: MNHEY and SVGEGT. CDR3 length: 14 amino acids. The CDR3 bases are TGTGCCAGCAGTTTCAGGTTCTTCACAGATACGCAGTATTTT. Translated, it gives CASSFRFFTDTQYF.

A few counts support this clonotype. The rearrangement links TRBV28 to TRBJ1-1; D is unresolved. V was clipped by 5 bases and J by 3 bases, with 13 bases between them. Germline V gene sequence: CDR1 MDHEN, CDR2 SYDVKM. The CDR3 spans 14 residues. This chain's CDR3 is CASSAVEKDTEAFF. CDR3 DNA: TGTGCCAGCAGTGCGGTTGAGAAAGACACTGAAGCTTTCTTT.

The chain has TRBV3-1 and TRBJ1-1, with D hard to call. Germline loops: CDR1 LGHDT, CDR2 YNNKEL (reference sequence). V gave up 1 base and J gave up 2 bases, with 8 bases separating them. This CDR3 contains 14 residues. CDR3 DNA: TGTGCCAGCAGCCAAGGGGGAGCTAACACTGAAGCTTTCTTT. Its translation: CASSQGGANTEAFF.

The chain carries TRBV7-3 and TRBJ2-1, with a possible D match to TRBD2 (6 bases). This CDR3 has 13 residues. With 4 bases removed from V and 9 bases from J, the gap between germline ends came to 13 bases. In germline, CDR1 is SGHTA, CDR2 FQGTGA. The CDR3 here is CASSSRLETEQFF. The CDR3, as DNA: TGTGCCAGCAGCTCCAGACTAGAGACTGAGCAGTTCTTC. The whole variable domain, filled in from reference TRBV7-3 and TRBJ2-1, reads GAGVSQTPSNKVTEKGKYVELRCDPISGHTALYWYRQSLGQGPEFLIYFQGTGAADDSGLPNDRFFAVRPEGSVSTLKIQRTERGDSAVYLCASSSRLETEQFFGPGTRLTVL.

This clonotype was picked up a small number of times. The chain links TRBV7-9 to TRBJ2-7; 9 nucleotides match TRBD2. Germline CDR1 SEHNR, CDR2 FQNEAQ (reference sequence). The CDR3 length is 16 residues. Trimming at V came to 7 bases and at J to 12 bases, leaving 22 bases not matched to a gene. The chain's CDR3 is CASTNPGSVGGTSMYF. The CDR3 DNA sequence: TGTGCCAGCACCAACCCCGGATCAGTCGGTGGGACTAGCATGTACTTC.

The gene calls are TRBV29-1 and TRBJ2-1, with D perhaps TRBD2 (6 bases). The DNA end favors TRBJ2-7, so the J call may be wrong. This CDR3 spans 14 amino acids. Germline V CDR1 and CDR2: SQVTM, ANQGSEA. The CDR3 region has the DNA TGCAGCGTTGACGGGGGAGGTCCCTACAATGAGCAGTACTTC. Amino acid sequence: CSVDGGGPYNEQYF.

The V call is TRBV27, the J call TRBJ2-7; TRBD2 is a possible D gene (5 bases). The end of the DNA fits TRBJ2-5 better, so the J call may be wrong. The CDR3 contains 16 residues. The germline V gene encodes CDR1 MNHEY and CDR2 SMNVEV (reference sequence). The CDR3 nucleotides read TGTGCCAGCAGTTTAAATCCTAGCACTTCTGTCGAGACCCAGTACTTC. Amino acid sequence: CASSLNPSTSVETQYF.

V is TRBV7-2 and J is TRBJ2-5, with D unresolved. This CDR3 is built from 13 residues. Germline CDR1 reads SGHTA; CDR2 reads FQGNSA. Trimming left V 5 bases short and J 4 bases short, with 11 bases between. The CDR3 nucleotides are TGTGCCAGCAGCCGTCACCGACTAGAGACCCAGTACTTC. It codes for CASSRHRLETQYF.

CDR3 nucleotide sequence: TGTGCCAGCAGCTGGGCCGCGGGGGATGGTGAAAAACTGTTTTTT. This encodes CASSWAAGDGEKLFF. This chain uses TRBV7-2 with TRBJ1-4, with D perhaps matching TRBD1 (5 bases). The germline CDR1 and CDR2 sequences are SGHTA and FQGNSA. The CDR3 is made up of 15 amino acids. Trimming cost V 4 bases and J 7 bases, with 16 bases left between them.

This chain links TRBV20-1 with TRBJ1-1; TRBD1 matches at 8 bases. Trimming cost V 5 bases and J 7 bases; bases outside gene matches: 12. Germline loops: CDR1 DFQATT, CDR2 SNEGSKA (reference sequence). The length of the CDR3 is 14 residues. Here the CDR3 DNA reads TGCAGTGCTGCTCCCGGGACAGGTGGGATTGAAGCTTTCTTT. This encodes CSAAPGTGGIEAFF.

The genes are TRBV28 and TRBJ1-4, with TRBD1 as a possible D gene (5 bases). CDR1 and CDR2 (germline): MDHEN, SYDVKM. Trimming cost V 8 bases and J 4 bases, with 14 bases left between them. The CDR3 is 14 residues long. CDR3 DNA: TGTGCCAGCGGCCTACGGGGGAATAATGAAAAACTGTTTTTT. Translated: CASGLRGNNEKLFF.

This sequence joins TRBV28 and TRBJ2-1; maybe TRBD2 (5 bases). The CDR3 consists of 13 residues. Germline CDR1 MDHEN, CDR2 SYDVKM. The V and J ends lost 7 bases and 8 bases respectively, with 15 bases between them. DNA for the CDR3: TGTGCCAGCAACCCCGGGAATATGCATGAGCAGTTCTTC. It encodes CASNPGNMHEQFF.

The chain recombines TRBV2 with TRBJ2-7, with D tentatively TRBD1 or TRBD2 (5 bases each). CDR3 size: 15 residues. V shed 5 bases and J shed 3 bases, with 17 bases lying between them. Germline values: CDR1 SNHLY, CDR2 FYNNEI. CDR3 in amino acids: CASSIDRHEGYEQYF. In DNA form, the CDR3 reads TGTGCCAGCAGTATAGACAGACACGAGGGCTACGAGCAGTACTTC.

This chain joins TRBV20-1 and TRBJ2-7; D ambiguous. Between the trimmed V and J ends, which lost 5 bases and 7 bases, there was a span of 18 bases. CDR3 length equals 13 residues. Germline loops: CDR1 DFQATT, CDR2 SNEGSKA (reference sequence). The CDR3 DNA reads TGCAGTGCTTTCCGGCCCGTATACAATGAGCAGTACTTC. This gives the protein CSAFRPVYNEQYF.

This chain uses TRBV18 with TRBJ1-4; D ambiguous. The CDR3 extends over 11 amino acids. The ends were cut back, 5 bases at V and 12 bases at J, with 10 bases in the middle. Per the germline V gene, CDR1 is KGHSH and CDR2 is LQKENI. The CDR3 DNA follows: TGTGCCAGCTCAGGTATTGAGGAACTGTTTTTT. Translation gives CASSGIEELFF.